The 9 T cell receptor beta chains reported below all come from one sample, sequenced in a study of response to subunit inactivated influenza vaccine. One entry per CDR3 protein results from TCRdb running MiXCR on the RT-PCR reads. This table has over 800,000 distinct CDR3 sequences, around 21% appearing once. The specimen was PBMCs from blood, collected about 5 days after vaccination. These receptors all come from a man over 45 who received an inactivated influenza vaccine.

This clonotype was observed a handful of times. The V and J genes are TRBV27 and TRBJ2-1, with 12 bases matching TRBD2. Germline V gene sequence: CDR1 MNHEY, CDR2 SMNVEV (reference sequence). The V segment lost 6 bases and the J segment 7 bases; nucleotides outside the gene matches: 4. CDR3 size: 14 residues. The CDR3 protein is CASRLAGGQNEQFF. The CDR3 DNA is TGTGCCAGCAGGCTAGCGGGGGGGCAAAATGAGCAGTTCTTC.

The sample holds a few counts of this clonotype. The CDR3 sequence: CAISDPGFTNTEAFF. The CDR3 DNA follows: TGTGCCATCAGTGACCCAGGGTTTACGAACACTGAAGCTTTCTTT. The chain uses TRBV10-3 and TRBJ1-1; perhaps TRBD1 as D (5 bases). The CDR3 loop spans 15 amino acids. CDR1 ENHRY and CDR2 SYGVKD come from the germline V gene. V lost 3 bases, J lost 1 base, and 12 bases lay in between.

The sample holds a few counts of this clonotype. J is TRBJ2-3 and V is TRBV7-9; D is unresolved. Germline loops: CDR1 SEHNR, CDR2 FQNEAQ (reference sequence). This CDR3 spans 13 amino acids. V gave up 8 bases and J gave up 0 bases, with 9 bases separating them. CDR3 sequence (DNA): TGTGCCAGCGTAAGGGAAAGCACAGATACGCAGTATTTT. Translated, it gives CASVRESTDTQYF.

This sequence joins TRBV5-1 and TRBJ2-3, with 15 nucleotides matching TRBD2. Germline V CDR1 and CDR2: SGHRS, YFSETQ. The length of the CDR3 is 16 residues. V lost 4 bases, J lost 4 bases, and 4 bases stayed unmatched. The CDR3 DNA sequence: TGCGCCAGCAGCGCTGGGACTAGCGGGAGGTCAGATACGCAGTATTTT. Its protein is CASSAGTSGRSDTQYF.

The chain has TRBV6-2 or TRBV6-3 and TRBJ2-2; D remains unclear. Germline V gene sequence: CDR1 MNHEY, CDR2 SVGEGT. This CDR3 is 14 amino acids long. V lost 5 bases and J 6 bases, leaving 13 bases between the germline ends. The CDR3 here is CASSDHVRSGELFF. The DNA for the CDR3 is TGTGCCAGCAGTGACCATGTTCGTTCCGGGGAGCTGTTTTTT.

With regard to this clonotype: Lacking the conserved final phenylalanine or tryptophan, this CDR3 likely reflects a read error. The V and J genes are TRBV15 and TRBJ2-1; 9 bases are a match to TRBD1. Trimming at V came to 9 bases and at J to 10 bases, leaving 10 bases not matched to a gene. Looked up from germline, CDR1 is LNHNV and CDR2 is YYDKDF (reference sequence). This CDR3 is 13 amino acids long. The DNA of the CDR3 is TGTGCCACAAACCGGGACAGGGTAGGAGAGCAGTTCTCC. This translates into CATNRDRVGEQFS.

The chain combines TRBV5-1 with TRBJ1-2; 7 nucleotides align to TRBD1. This CDR3 is built from 13 residues. Germline V CDR1 and CDR2: SGHRS, YFSETQ. Trimming took 2 bases from V and 3 from J; bases not matched to a gene: 1. In DNA, the CDR3 is TGCGCCAGCAGCTTTGGACAGGACTATGGCTACACCTTC. Protein: CASSFGQDYGYTF.

In its sample, this clonotype was seen a few times. J is TRBJ2-3 and V is TRBV6-5; 7 nucleotides agree with TRBD1. CDR3 size: 15 residues. J was trimmed by 1 base and V by 2 bases; bases with no gene match: 3. Germline lookup yields CDR1 MNHEY and CDR2 SVGAGI. CDR3 sequence (DNA): TGTGCCAGCAGTTACCAAGACAGGGGCACAGATACGCAGTATTTT. This sequence encodes CASSYQDRGTDTQYF.

This sequence joins TRBV20-1 and TRBJ2-7; D possibly corresponds to TRBD2 (6 bases). The CDR3 has 14 residues. The germline V gene encodes CDR1 DFQATT and CDR2 SNEGSKA (reference sequence). The V end was cut by 2 bases, the J end by 2 bases, with 13 bases between. CDR3 protein: CSARPWRGTYEQYF. The CDR3, as DNA: TGCAGTGCTAGACCATGGCGGGGAACCTACGAGCAGTACTTC.